There are a few counts of the clone carrying this T cell receptor beta chain. MiXCR, applied by TCRdb to the 5' RACE reads, yields one record per CDR3 protein. The table shows some 550,000 distinct CDR3 sequences, with about 19% occurring only once. The CDR3 is made up of 15 amino acids. The germline CDR1 and CDR2 sequences are SGDLS and YYNGEE. V trimming: 3 bases; J trimming: 2 bases; junction bases outside the gene matches: 2. This entry is derived from a study of T cells after yellow fever vaccination. The rearrangement uses TRBV9 and TRBJ2-1; 10 nucleotides agree with TRBD1. The source of this sequence is a man aged 30 to 39 who received the YFV17D yellow fever vaccine. The starting material was PBMCs, obtained 15 days after the yellow fever booster vaccination. The CDR3 spells CASSAGQGPYNEQFF. The DNA of the CDR3 is TGTGCCAGCAGCGCGGGACAGGGGCCCTACAATGAGCAGTTCTTC.